Listed below are T cell receptor beta chains from one sample, sequenced in a study of T cell repertoires in cytomegalovirus infection. Using its own MiXCR run on the reads, TCRdb lists one record per CDR3 protein. The sample lists under 250,000 distinct CDR3 sequences, 9% to 15% occurring once. Source material: PBMCs. These receptors all stem from a human donor in good health (CMV status not recorded). Some clones in this sample may be carry-over from other donors' samples. The CDR3 runs from the conserved cysteine through the conserved F or W. Each record gives: CDR3 protein, CDR3 DNA, D gene, clone size, V gene, J gene. The D gene is left open where the match is weak. The size field is filled for only some rows; it gives once, few, many or a size class.

CASSSTGGASRAFF	TGTGCCAGCAGCTCTACAGGGGGCGCGAGTAGGGCTTTCTTT	TRBD1	many	TRBV7-2	TRBJ1-1
CASSQDHRTGGGYTF	TGTGCCAGCAGCCAAGATCATAGGACAGGGGGTGGCTACACCTTC	TRBD1	.	TRBV4-2	TRBJ1-2
CASSLQGQGPEAFF	TGTGCCAGCAGCTTACAGGGACAAGGGCCTGAAGCTTTCTTT	.	many	TRBV7-2	TRBJ1-1
CASSLGRQPTDSPLHF	TGCGCCAGCAGCCTGGGACGGCAACCCACGGATTCACCCCTCCACTTT	.	few	TRBV5-1	TRBJ1-6
CSRQGDTQYF	TGCAGCCGCCAGGGGGATACGCAGTATTTT	.	few	TRBV29-1	TRBJ2-3
CASSQGGGQESPLHF	TGTGCCAGCAGCCAAGGGGGAGGGCAGGAGTCACCCCTCCACTTT	.	many	TRBV7-2	TRBJ1-6
CASSTTSGGVTGELFF	TGTGCCAGCAGCACAACTAGCGGGGGGGTGACCGGGGAGCTGTTTTTT	TRBD2	many	TRBV7-8	TRBJ2-2
CASRGQHTYNYGYTF	TGTGCCAGTAGGGGACAGCACACCTATAACTATGGCTACACCTTC	TRBD1	.	TRBV19	TRBJ1-2
CASSPTYTGVAFF	TGTGCCAGCAGCCCGACGTATACGGGGGTAGCTTTCTTT	.	many	TRBV7-2	TRBJ1-1
CASSQISANTGELFF	TGTGCCAGCAGCCAAATCAGTGCGAACACCGGGGAGCTGTTTTTT	.	many	TRBV6-1	TRBJ2-2
CASSPPAGHDGYTF	TGTGCCAGCTCACCCCCGGCCGGACACGATGGCTACACCTTC	.	.	TRBV18	TRBJ1-2
CASGPGTSGGEETQYF	TGTGCCAGCGGGCCCGGGACTAGCGGGGGAGAAGAGACCCAGTACTTC	TRBD2	few	TRBV2	TRBJ2-5
CASSPDRPPNYGYTF	TGCGCCAGCAGCCCGGACAGACCCCCTAACTATGGCTACACCTTC	.	many	TRBV5-1	TRBJ1-2
CASSQRLAPSTGELFF	TGTGCCAGCAGCCAGCGCCTAGCCCCCAGCACCGGGGAGCTGTTTTTT	.	many	TRBV14	TRBJ2-2
CASSPVPRAGYTF	TGTGCCAGCAGTCCAGTCCCAAGGGCTGGCTACACCTTC	.	.	TRBV12-3/TRBV12-4	TRBJ1-2